The clone carrying this TCR beta chain was counted once. The participants were between about 18 and 90 years old and came from 24 US areas. This CDR3 is 14 amino acids long. Germline values: CDR1 SEHNR, CDR2 FQNEAQ (reference sequence). V was shortened by 4 bases and J by 1 base, with 11 bases between the two germline ends. Method: immunoSEQ multiplex PCR; TCRdb's copy keeps in-frame clones and lacks some. The sample includes a few hundred thousand clones, 89% of them seen just once. The data were obtained in a study of blood T cell repertoires in COVID-19. As for the study in general: Specimens from acute and convalescent COVID-19 originated in the United States, Italy and Spain.

This chain joins TRBV7-9 and TRBJ2-7; TRBD1 might be the D (7 bases). This TCR derives from a woman in her forties who had recovered from COVID-19. What was sequenced was PBMCs or T cells enriched from blood (not recorded which). The CDR3 protein is CASSSTGRSYEQYF. The CDR3 nucleotides are TGTGCCAGCAGCTCGACAGGGAGGTCCTACGAGCAGTACTTC.